This T cell receptor (beta chain) was captured by sequencing in a study of blood T cell repertoires in COVID-19. Here immunoSEQ multiplex PCR was the method, and the copy in TCRdb shows in-frame clones only, minus some. The sample includes about 230,000 clones, 83% of them seen just once. This CDR3 region has 14 residues. The germline V and J ends were trimmed by 4 bases and 0 bases, with 10 bases remaining between them. Per germline, CDR1 SQVTM and CDR2 ANQGSEA. The chain joins TRBV29-1 to TRBJ2-1; D unclear. This sequence originates from a woman between 50 and 59 years old with acute or convalescent COVID-19. Sequencing input: peripheral blood. This CDR3 reads CSVAGSSSYNEQFF. CDR3 nucleotide sequence: TGCAGCGTTGCCGGGTCAAGCTCCTACAATGAGCAGTTCTTC.